The 15 T cell receptor beta chains below all came from one sample that was sequenced in a study of blood T cell repertoires in COVID-19. Assay used: immunoSEQ multiplex PCR; TCRdb lists only in-frame clones, some missing. The sample contains some 96,000 clones, roughly 84% of which appear only once. Material: peripheral blood. These receptors were collected from a man aged 25 to 40 in a cohort sampled during active COVID-19.

This chain links TRBV6-4 with TRBJ2-3; 10 bases fit TRBD2. The germline V gene encodes CDR1 MRHNA and CDR2 SNTAGT. This CDR3 is built from 17 residues. With V trimmed by 0 bases and J by 1 base, 4 bases remained unmatched. DNA of the CDR3: TGTGCCAGCAGTGACTCGAGCACTAGCGGGGGCACAGATACGCAGTATTTT. It encodes CASSDSSTSGGTDTQYF.

Points on this clone: At one of its ends the junction is not consistent with the germline gene, which may arise from a read error. The rearrangement uses TRBV29-1 and TRBJ1-2; D uncertain. The CDR3 spans 8 residues. Germline CDR1 is SQVTM and CDR2 is ANQGSEA. The CDR3: CSPGRYLF. CDR3 coding DNA: TGCAGCCCTGGGAGGTATCTCTTC.

The chain links TRBV9 to TRBJ2-3, with 8 bases identical to TRBD2. This CDR3 is 17 amino acids long. V lost 2 bases, J lost 5 bases, and 13 bases stayed unmatched. Germline CDR1 is SGDLS and CDR2 is YYNGEE. As DNA, the CDR3 is TGTGCCAGCAGCGTTAGAGGGGCCCTAGCGGGCGAAGATACGCAGTATTTT. Translating gives CASSVRGALAGEDTQYF.

This CDR3 is CASSRGTSGGAAYNEQFF. In nucleotides, the CDR3 is TGTGCCAGCAGCAGAGGGACTAGCGGGGGGGCGGCCTACAATGAGCAGTTCTTC. The genes are TRBV7-2 and TRBJ2-1; 16 bases map to TRBD2. The trim removed 5 bases at V and 2 bases at J, leaving 6 bases unmatched. The CDR3 spans 18 residues. Looked up from germline, CDR1 is SGHTA and CDR2 is FQGNSA. Using reference TRBV7-2 and TRBJ2-1 for the parts outside the CDR3, the full variable domain is GAGVSQSPSNKVTEKGKDVELRCDPISGHTALYWYRQSLGQGLEFLIYFQGNSAPDKSGLPSDRFSAERTGGSVSTLTIQRTQQEDSAVYLCASSRGTSGGAAYNEQFFGPGTRLTVL.

The chain joins TRBV19 to TRBJ1-5; D perhaps matches TRBD1 (6 bases). The CDR3 runs to 14 residues. Germline CDR1 reads LNHDA; CDR2 reads SQIVND (reference sequence). Trimming left V 7 bases short and J 6 bases short, with 16 bases between. CDR3 DNA sequence: TGTGCCAGTAAGGGGGTGAGGGATGGTCAGCCCCAGCATTTT. This sequence encodes CASKGVRDGQPQHF.

This chain joins TRBV28 and TRBJ1-2, with 7 bases fitting TRBD1. CDR3 size: 14 residues. Germline V lookup: CDR1 MDHEN, CDR2 SYDVKM. J was trimmed by 6 bases and V by 5 bases; bases with no gene match: 9. The CDR3 here is CASSTTGRFHGYTF. The CDR3 DNA reads TGTGCCAGCAGTACGACAGGGCGTTTTCATGGCTACACCTTC.

The chain couples TRBV19 to TRBJ2-4; D is undetermined. The CDR3 has 17 residues. Germline-derived CDR1 and CDR2 are LNHDA and SQIVND (reference sequence). The germline V and J ends were trimmed by 2 bases and 0 bases, with 14 bases remaining between them. CDR3 sequence (DNA): TGTGCCAGTAGTATAACTGCCTCGAAGCTAGCCAAAAACATTCAGTACTTC. It specifies CASSITASKLAKNIQYF.

This chain joins TRBV27 and TRBJ1-1; possible D gene TRBD1, 5 bases. The CDR3 has 14 residues. Per the germline V gene, CDR1 is MNHEY and CDR2 is SMNVEV (reference sequence). Between the trimmed V and J ends, which lost 5 bases and 6 bases, there was a span of 16 bases. CDR3 residues: CASSPPGVAPEAFF. For the CDR3, the DNA is TGTGCCAGCAGTCCACCGGGGGTGGCCCCTGAAGCTTTCTTT.

This chain links TRBV30 with TRBJ1-2; D is uncertain. V lost 4 bases, J lost 8 bases, and 14 bases lay in between. Germline CDR1 reads GTSNPN; CDR2 reads SVGIG (reference sequence). This CDR3 spans 12 amino acids. CDR3 protein: CAWILGREGYTF. CDR3 sequence (DNA): TGTGCCTGGATCTTAGGACGGGAAGGCTACACCTTC.

This chain links TRBV6-2 or TRBV6-3 with TRBJ2-7; D gene unclear. This CDR3 comprises 15 residues. Germline CDR1 MNHEY, CDR2 SVGEGT. The ends were cut back, 2 bases at V and 2 bases at J, with 13 bases in the middle. CDR3 coding DNA: TGTGCCAGCAGTTACGCCCGAGTAGCACCCTACGAGCAGTACTTC. This encodes CASSYARVAPYEQYF.

This clone was seen a handful of times. The CDR3 protein is CASSLGGLRTEAFF. The CDR3 DNA reads as TGTGCCAGCAGCTTGGGGGGGCTTCGGACTGAAGCTTTCTTT. The chain carries TRBV5-4 and TRBJ1-1; TRBD1 might be the D (6 bases). Germline CDR1 is SGHNT and CDR2 is YYREEE (reference sequence). Trimming took 0 bases from V and 5 from J, leaving 11 bases between them. The CDR3 extends over 14 amino acids.

Note on this clone: A read error may account for a junction end that differs from germline. The chain recombines TRBV3-1 (or the pseudogene TRBV3-2) with TRBJ1-2, with D tentatively TRBD1 (6 bases). The V gene's germline CDR1 is LGHDT and CDR2 YNNKEL (reference sequence). The CDR3 sequence is 14 residues long. The CDR3 region is CASGQQGINYGYTF. The CDR3 DNA reads as TGTGCCAGCGGCCAACAGGGTATCAACTATGGCTACACCTTC.

This clone was observed once. The genes are TRBV5-4 and TRBJ1-2; possible D gene TRBD1, 6 bases. Per germline, CDR1 SGHNT and CDR2 YYREEE (reference sequence). The CDR3 sequence is 13 residues long. V gave up 5 bases and J gave up 1 base, with 9 bases separating them. CDR3 nucleotides: TGTGCCAGCAGGCCGGACAGTAACTATGGCTACACCTTC. Translation gives CASRPDSNYGYTF.

The chain recombines TRBV29-1 with TRBJ1-3; the match to TRBD1 covers 7 bases. There are 15 residues in the CDR3. Germline CDR1 reads SQVTM; CDR2 reads ANQGSEA. Trimming took 0 bases from V and 0 from J; bases not matched to a gene: 2. The CDR3 DNA sequence: TGCAGCGTTGAAGATGGGACAGACTCTGGAAACACCATATATTTT. Translation: CSVEDGTDSGNTIYF. Using reference TRBV29-1 and TRBJ1-3 for the parts outside the CDR3, the full variable domain is SAVISQKPSRDICQRGTSLTIQCQVDSQVTMMFWYRQQPGQSLTLIATANQGSEATYESGFVIDKFPISRPNLTFSTLTVSNMSPEDSSIYLCSVEDGTDSGNTIYFGEGSWLTVV.

The chain links TRBV27 to TRBJ1-1, with 8 nucleotides matching TRBD1. Germline loops: CDR1 MNHEY, CDR2 SMNVEV (reference sequence). CDR3 size: 14 residues. V dropped 5 bases and J dropped 0; count of bases not matched to a gene: 2. The DNA of the CDR3 is TGTGCCAGCAGTCCACAGGGGGTGAACACTGAAGCTTTCTTT. Protein: CASSPQGVNTEAFF.